The sequence of this TCR beta chain was determined in a study of blood T cells in healthy people across ages. Overall study results and limits: Since the PBMCs were unsorted, naive and antigen-experienced cells could not be conclusively compared.

The second PCR ran roughly 6 to 11 cycles with a sample-barcoded 5' primer and J-beta primers. Sequencing recovered at least 2.5 million CDR3-containing paired-end reads from each sample. One entry per CDR3 protein results from TCRdb running MiXCR on the 5' RACE reads. The repertoire has 600,000 or so distinct CDR3 sequences, 45% to 55% of them found once; the top ten carry 20% to 25%. For this clonotype: Its target is unknown.

This CDR3 has 15 amino acids. Between the trimmed V and J ends, which lost 1 base and 0 bases, there was a span of 10 bases. The germline V gene has CDR1 LGHDT and CDR2 YNNKEL (reference sequence). Donation came from healthy Caucasian individuals in Russia who were aged roughly 6 to 95. This receptor was obtained from a man older than 75 in good health. The V and J genes are TRBV3-1 and TRBJ2-7; D ambiguous. Sequenced material: blood. This CDR3 reads CASSQGPGSSYEQYF. CDR3 nucleotides: TGTGCCAGCAGCCAAGGTCCCGGCAGCTCCTACGAGCAGTACTTC.